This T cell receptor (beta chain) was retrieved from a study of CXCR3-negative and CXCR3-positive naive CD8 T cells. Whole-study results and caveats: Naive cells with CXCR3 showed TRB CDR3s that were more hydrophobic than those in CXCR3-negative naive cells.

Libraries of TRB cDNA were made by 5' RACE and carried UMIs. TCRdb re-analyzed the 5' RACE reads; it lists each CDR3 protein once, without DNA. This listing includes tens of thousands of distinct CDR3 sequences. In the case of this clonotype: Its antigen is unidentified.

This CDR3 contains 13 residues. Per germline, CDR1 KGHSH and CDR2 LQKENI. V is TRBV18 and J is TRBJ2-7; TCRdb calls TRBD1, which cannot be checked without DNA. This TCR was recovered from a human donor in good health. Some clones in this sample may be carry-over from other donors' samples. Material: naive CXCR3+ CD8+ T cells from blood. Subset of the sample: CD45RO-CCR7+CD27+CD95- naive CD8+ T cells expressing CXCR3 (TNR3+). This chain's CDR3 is CASSQGTGGEQYF.